Presented here are 10 T cell receptor beta chains from one specimen sequenced in a study of blood T cell repertoires in COVID-19. Assay: immunoSEQ multiplex PCR; the TCRdb copy retains only in-frame clones and omits some. The data show approximately 250,000 clones, around 90% seen once. Sample: PBMCs or T cells enriched from blood (not recorded which). The receptors originated from a woman aged 25 to 45 with acute COVID-19.

The chain couples TRBV10-2 to TRBJ2-1; 8 positions match TRBD2. Losses at the gene ends were 3 bases for V and 15 bases for J; bases not matched to a gene: 7. CDR1 is WSHSY, CDR2 SAAADI, per germline. This CDR3 has 12 residues. This chain's CDR3 is CASSEGGRGGFF. The CDR3 DNA sequence: TGCGCCAGCAGTGAAGGTGGCCGGGGGGGGTTCTTC.

The rearrangement joins TRBV5-1 to TRBJ2-7; weak D call: TRBD2 (6 bases). Trimming left V 0 bases short and J 2 bases short, with 12 bases between. This CDR3 region has 15 residues. Germline V gives CDR1 SGHRS, CDR2 YFSETQ. CDR3 coding DNA: TGCGCCAGCAGCTTGGCCGGGAGAACGACCTACGAGCAGTACTTC. This encodes CASSLAGRTTYEQYF. Filled out from reference TRBV5-1 and TRBJ2-7, the complete variable domain reads KAGVTQTPRYLIKTRGQQVTLSCSPISGHRSVSWYQQTPGQGLQFLFEYFSETQRNKGNFPGRFSGRQFSNSRSEMNVSTLELGDSALYLCASSLAGRTTYEQYFGPGTRLTVT.

For the CDR3, the DNA is TGTGCCAGTAGTATAGTGGCAGGAAGCTTTAACTATGGCTACACCTTC. It codes for CASSIVAGSFNYGYTF. The rearrangement links TRBV19 to TRBJ1-2; no reliable D call. The V end was cut by 1 base, the J end by 1 base, with 13 bases between. CDR1 is LNHDA, CDR2 SQIVND, per germline (reference sequence). CDR3 length: 16 residues.

The chain employs TRBV7-6 and TRBJ2-2; D unclear. The length of the CDR3 is 16 residues. Trimming pared 5 bases from V and 3 bases from J, leaving 16 bases between. The germline V gene encodes CDR1 SGHVS and CDR2 FNYEAQ. Here the CDR3 reads CASSPTTSSYTGELFF. In nucleotides, the CDR3 is TGTGCCAGCAGCCCAACTACGAGTTCATACACCGGGGAGCTGTTTTTT.

CDR3 loop: CASRPGTSGAYEQYF. DNA for the CDR3: TGTGCCAGTAGGCCCGGGACTAGCGGGGCCTACGAGCAGTACTTC. J is TRBJ2-7 and V is TRBV19; 13 bases match TRBD2. Germline CDR1 LNHDA, CDR2 SQIVND (reference sequence). V lost 6 bases to trimming and J lost 2 bases; unmatched junction nucleotides: 4. This CDR3 is built from 15 residues.

CDR3 bases: TGTGCCAGCAGTTACCCGACAGTAGCTAACTATGGCTACACCTTC. Encoded protein: CASSYPTVANYGYTF. The rearrangement joins TRBV6-6 to TRBJ1-2; perhaps TRBD1 as D (5 bases). Germline V gives CDR1 MNHNY, CDR2 SVGAGI (reference sequence). V was cut by 2 bases and J by 0 bases, with 10 bases left in between. CDR3 length equals 15 residues.

This clone was seen a single time. CDR3 sequence: CSVEEGASLDTQYF. The CDR3 DNA sequence: TGCAGCGTTGAAGAGGGGGCATCGTTGGATACGCAGTATTTT. The chain carries TRBV29-1 and TRBJ2-3, with D perhaps TRBD1 (6 bases). The CDR3 length is 14 residues. Germline V lookup: CDR1 SQVTM, CDR2 ANQGSEA. Trimming took off 0 bases at V and 6 bases at J, with 13 bases between the two ends.

This clone was found once. This sequence joins TRBV3-1 (or the pseudogene TRBV3-2) and TRBJ2-3, with a tentative D call TRBD2 (5 bases). The germline gives CDR1 LGHDT, CDR2 YNNKEL (reference sequence). V gave up 2 bases and J gave up 0 bases, with 12 bases separating them. CDR3 length equals 16 residues. In DNA, the CDR3 is TGTGCCAGCAGCCAAAAGAGCGGAACTAGCACAGATACGCAGTATTTT. This sequence encodes CASSQKSGTSTDTQYF.

At least ten counts were recorded for this clone. The chain links TRBV30 to TRBJ1-2; D may be TRBD1 (6 bases). In germline, CDR1 is GTSNPN, CDR2 SVGIG (reference sequence). The CDR3 has 11 amino acids. With 5 bases removed from V and 7 bases from J, the gap between germline ends came to 11 bases. The CDR3 loop is CAWAPTGGYTF. Written as DNA, the CDR3 is TGTGCCTGGGCTCCGACAGGTGGCTACACCTTC.

J is TRBJ2-1 and V is TRBV28; maybe TRBD2 (5 bases). Germline CDR1 and CDR2: MDHEN and SYDVKM. The CDR3 totals 13 residues. Trimming stripped 6 bases from V and 6 bases from J, with 12 bases between. CDR3 bases: TGTGCCAGCAGGCGTATAGGAGGCAATGAGCAGTTCTTC. As protein: CASRRIGGNEQFF. The entire variable domain, with the rest obtained from reference TRBV28 and TRBJ2-1, is as follows: DVKVTQSSRYLVKRTGEKVFLECVQDMDHENMFWYRQDPGLGLRLIYFSYDVKMKEKGDIPEGYSVSREKKERFSLILESASTNQTSMYLCASRRIGGNEQFFGPGTRLTVL.